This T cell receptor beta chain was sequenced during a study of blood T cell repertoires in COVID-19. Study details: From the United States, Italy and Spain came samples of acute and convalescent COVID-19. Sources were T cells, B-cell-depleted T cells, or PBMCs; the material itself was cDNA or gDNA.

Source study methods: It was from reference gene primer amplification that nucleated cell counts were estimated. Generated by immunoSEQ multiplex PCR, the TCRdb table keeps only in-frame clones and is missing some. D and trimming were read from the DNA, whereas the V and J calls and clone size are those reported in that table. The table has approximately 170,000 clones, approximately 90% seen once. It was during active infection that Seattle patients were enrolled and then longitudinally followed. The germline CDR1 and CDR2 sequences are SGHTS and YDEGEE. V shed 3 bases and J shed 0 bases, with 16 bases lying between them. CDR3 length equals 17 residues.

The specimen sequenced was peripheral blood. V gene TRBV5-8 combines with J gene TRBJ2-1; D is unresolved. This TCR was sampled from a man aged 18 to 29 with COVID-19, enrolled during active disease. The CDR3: CASSSRVALRSYNEQFF. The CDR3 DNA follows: TGTGCCAGCAGCTCCCGCGTCGCCCTTCGCTCCTACAATGAGCAGTTCTTC.